The clone carrying this T cell receptor (beta chain) came up a few times. Unmatched junction bases numbered 7, after V lost 0 bases and J lost 4 bases. CDR3 length: 16 amino acids. The germline gives CDR1 LNHNV, CDR2 YYDKDF (reference sequence). TCR beta CDR3 region amplification was performed from RNA transcripts. Primed by the HTBI set, a first-round RT-PCR was run on the TCR CDR3. TCRdb recomputed calls from the multiplex PCR reads with MiXCR, one row per CDR3 protein. This table has 500,000 to 750,000 distinct CDR3 sequences, 13% to 15% appearing once. This sample is drawn from a study of T cells in Graves' hyperthyroidism and ophthalmopathy.

Sequences were obtained from blood. This TCR derives from a woman aged 18-29 years with Graves' ophthalmopathy. V gene TRBV15 combines with J gene TRBJ2-3; the match to TRBD2 covers 7 bases. The CDR3: CATSREGAGDSDTQYF. The CDR3 DNA reads as TGTGCCACCAGCAGAGAAGGGGCGGGAGATTCAGATACGCAGTATTTT.